This TCR beta chain was found in a study of T cells in localized non-small cell lung cancer. Points from the study as a whole: Clonality peaked in uninvolved adjacent lung rather than tumor. Out of the top 100 tumor clones, a median roughly 50 were seen in adjacent lung. The study linked higher blood T cell density to longer overall survival. Heterogeneity remains possible because sequencing was limited to only one tumor region.

Using immunoSEQ multiplex PCR, the repertoire was profiled, and TCRdb retains in-frame clones only, with some absent. The data show over 20,000 clones, roughly 80% seen once. Turning to this clone: As yet, its antigen is unknown.

This TCR was sampled from a man aged 40 to 75 with stage II lung adenocarcinoma. The sequences come from PBMCs, collected before any cancer treatment.

In DNA form, the CDR3 reads TGTGCCAGCAGCCCACATACGCTTGCCTCTGGAAACACCATATATTTT. This codes for CASSPHTLASGNTIYF. This chain uses TRBV7-2 with TRBJ1-3, with unresolved D. The germline V and J ends were trimmed by 5 bases and 0 bases, with 14 bases remaining between them. The CDR3 runs 16 residues. Looked up from germline, CDR1 is SGHTA and CDR2 is FQGNSA.